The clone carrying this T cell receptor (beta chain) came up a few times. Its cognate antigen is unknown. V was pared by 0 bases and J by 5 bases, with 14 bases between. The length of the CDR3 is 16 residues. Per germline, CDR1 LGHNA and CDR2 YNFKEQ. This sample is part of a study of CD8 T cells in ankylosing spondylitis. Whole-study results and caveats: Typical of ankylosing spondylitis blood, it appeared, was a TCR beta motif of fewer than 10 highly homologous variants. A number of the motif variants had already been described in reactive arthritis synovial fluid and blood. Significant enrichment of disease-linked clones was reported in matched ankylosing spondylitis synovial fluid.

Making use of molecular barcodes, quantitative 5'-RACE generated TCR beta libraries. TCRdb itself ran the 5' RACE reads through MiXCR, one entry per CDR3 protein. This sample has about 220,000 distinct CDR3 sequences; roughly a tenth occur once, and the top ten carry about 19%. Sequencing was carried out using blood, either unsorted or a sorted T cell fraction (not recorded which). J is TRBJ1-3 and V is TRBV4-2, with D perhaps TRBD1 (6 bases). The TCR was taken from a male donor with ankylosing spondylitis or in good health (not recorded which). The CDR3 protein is CASSQEGGSSRNTIYF. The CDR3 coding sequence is TGTGCCAGCAGCCAAGAAGGGGGGTCGAGTCGAAACACCATATATTTT.